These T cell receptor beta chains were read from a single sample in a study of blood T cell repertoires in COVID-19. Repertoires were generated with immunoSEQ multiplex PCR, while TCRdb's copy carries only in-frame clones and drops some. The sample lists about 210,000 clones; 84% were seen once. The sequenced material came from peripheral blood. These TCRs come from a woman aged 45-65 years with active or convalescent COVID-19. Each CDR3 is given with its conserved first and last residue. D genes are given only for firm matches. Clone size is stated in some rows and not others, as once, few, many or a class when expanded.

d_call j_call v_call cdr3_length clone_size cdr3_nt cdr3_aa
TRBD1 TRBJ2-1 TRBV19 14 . TGTGCCAGTTCGGGACAGGGGGCAAGGAATGAGCAGTTCTTC CASSGQGARNEQFF
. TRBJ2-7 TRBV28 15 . TGTGCCAGCAGTTTAAGTCCTGATAGCTCCTACGAGCAGTACTTC CASSLSPDSSYEQYF
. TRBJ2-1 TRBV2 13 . TGTGCCAGCAGTACAGGGTACAGGGATGAGCAGTTCTTC CASSTGYRDEQFF
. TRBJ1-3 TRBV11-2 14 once TGTGCCAGCAGACGACCAGGGTCTGGAAACACCATATATTTT CASRRPGSGNTIYF
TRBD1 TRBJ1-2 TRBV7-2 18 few TGTGCCAGCAGCTTGGAGACAGGGGGCCCCGCGCGTGGGGATGGCTACACCTTC CASSLETGGPARGDGYTF
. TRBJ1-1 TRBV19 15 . TGTGCCAGTAGTACTCTGGGGGCAGCCAACACTGAAGCTTTCTTT CASSTLGAANTEAFF
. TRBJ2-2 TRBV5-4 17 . TGTGCCAGCAGCCCCGGAGGGGGAGGGTCTATGGCCGGGGAGCTGTTTTTT CASSPGGGGSMAGELFF
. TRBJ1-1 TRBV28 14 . TGTGCCAGCAGTCCACCGAAGGACAGAACTGAAGCTTTCTTT CASSPPKDRTEAFF
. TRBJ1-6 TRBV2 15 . TGTGCCAGCAGTCCGGGACAAATCTATAATTCACCCCTCCACTTT CASSPGQIYNSPLHF
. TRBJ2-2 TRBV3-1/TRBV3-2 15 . TGTGCCAGCAGCCAAGGAGTGCTGAACACCGGGGAGCTGTTTTTT CASSQGVLNTGELFF
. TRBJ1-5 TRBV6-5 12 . TGTGCCACCCGGGATCCCGGTCAGCCCCAGCATTTT CATRDPGQPQHF
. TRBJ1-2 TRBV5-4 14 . TGTGCCAGCAGCTTGGACAGGGCGGACTATGGCTACACCTTC CASSLDRADYGYTF
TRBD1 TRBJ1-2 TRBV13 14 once TGTGCCAGCAGCTGGGACAGTGATAACTATGGCTACACCTTC CASSWDSDNYGYTF
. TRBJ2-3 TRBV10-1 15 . TGCGCCAGCAATGAAACCGCGAGGGGCACAGATACGCAGTATTTT CASNETARGTDTQYF
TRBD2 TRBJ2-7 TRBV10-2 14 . TGCGCCAGCAGATCCGGGACTAGTACCTACGAGCAGTACTTC CASRSGTSTYEQYF
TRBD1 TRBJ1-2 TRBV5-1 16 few TGCGCCAGCAGCTTGCAAATGACAGGGGCCCCATATGGCTACACCTTC CASSLQMTGAPYGYTF
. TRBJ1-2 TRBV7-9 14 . TGTGCCAGCAGCGCCGGGGGGGACATCTATGGCTACACCTTC CASSAGGDIYGYTF
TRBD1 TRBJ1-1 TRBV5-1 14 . TGCGCCAGCAGCATTCGACAGGGGAACACTGAAGCTTTCTTT CASSIRQGNTEAFF
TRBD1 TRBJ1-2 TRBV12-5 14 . TGTGCTAGTGCCGGGGACAGGGACTACTATGGCTACACCTTC CASAGDRDYYGYTF
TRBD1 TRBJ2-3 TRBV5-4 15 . TGTGCCAGCAGCCCTACAGGGGCCAAGTCAGATACGCAGTATTTT CASSPTGAKSDTQYF
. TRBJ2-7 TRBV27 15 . TGTGCCAGCAGTTATAAAAGGGACTCCCACTACGAGCAGTACTTC CASSYKRDSHYEQYF
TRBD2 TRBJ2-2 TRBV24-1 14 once TGTGCCACCAGTCTAGCGGGGCCCACCGGGGAGCTGTTTTTT CATSLAGPTGELFF
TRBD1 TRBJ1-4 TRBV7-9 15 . TGTGCCAGCAGCTTACTTCAGGGGGAGAGTGAAAAACTGTTTTTT CASSLLQGESEKLFF
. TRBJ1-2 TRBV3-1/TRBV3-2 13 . TGTGCCAGCAGCCCTCTGGGGGGGGTCGGCTACACCTTC CASSPLGGVGYTF
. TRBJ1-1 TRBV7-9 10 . TGTGCCAGCAGCCCGAGCAGGGCTTTCTTT CASSPSRAFF
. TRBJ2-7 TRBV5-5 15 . TGTGCCAGCAGCCTCACAGGGAGCGGAGTCTACGAGCAGTACTTC CASSLTGSGVYEQYF
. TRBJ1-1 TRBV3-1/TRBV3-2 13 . TGTGCCAGCAGCCAAGGGTACAGATCTGAAGCTTTCTTT CASSQGYRSEAFF
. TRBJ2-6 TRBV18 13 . TGTGCCACCCAAAAAACTGGGGCCAACGTCCTGACTTTC CATQKTGANVLTF
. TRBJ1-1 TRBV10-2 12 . TGCGCCAGCAGTGGGGCCAACACTGAAGCTTTCTTT CASSGANTEAFF
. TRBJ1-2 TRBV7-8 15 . TGTGCCAGCAGCCGTCCACCCCCAGGGGCCTACGGCTACACCTTC CASSRPPPGAYGYTF
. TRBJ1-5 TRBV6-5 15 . TGTGCCAGCAGGCGGGAGACCTATAGCAATCAGCCCCAGCATTTT CASRRETYSNQPQHF
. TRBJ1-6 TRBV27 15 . TGTGCCAGCCAATCTCAGGGTACCTATAATTCACCCCTCCACTTT CASQSQGTYNSPLHF
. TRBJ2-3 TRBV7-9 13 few TGTGCCAGCGAGGCGGATCGCACAGATACGCAGTATTTT CASEADRTDTQYF
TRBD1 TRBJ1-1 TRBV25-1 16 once TGTGCCAGCAGTGATTTGACAGGGTTAGGATACACTGAAGCTTTCTTT CASSDLTGLGYTEAFF
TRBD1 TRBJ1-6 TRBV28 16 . TGTGCCAGCAGCCCATGGACAGGAAGTTATAATTCACCCCTCCACTTT CASSPWTGSYNSPLHF
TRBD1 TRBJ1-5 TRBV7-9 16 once TGTGCCAGCAGCTTAGAGGGGGACAGCTGGGGGCAGCCCCAGCATTTT CASSLEGDSWGQPQHF
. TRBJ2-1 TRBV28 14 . TGTGCCAGCAGTTTGTTGGGGACATACAATGAGCAGTTCTTC CASSLLGTYNEQFF
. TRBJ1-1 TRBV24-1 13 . TGTGCCACCAGTGATTTGTCTGCAGATCGAGCTTTCTTT CATSDLSADRAFF
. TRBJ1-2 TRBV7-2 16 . TGTGCCAGCAGCGAAAAAGCTGGGGCCGGATACTATGGCTACACCTTC CASSEKAGAGYYGYTF
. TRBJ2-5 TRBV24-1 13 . TGTGCCACCTCTGACAGCCTCCAAGAGACCCAGTACTTC CATSDSLQETQYF
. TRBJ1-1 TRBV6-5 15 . TGTGCCAGCATGCGGGGAGACTCCAGGAACACTGAAGCTTTCTTT CASMRGDSRNTEAFF
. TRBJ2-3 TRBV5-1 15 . TGCGCCAGCAGCTACACAGGGTCCCCCGCAGATACGCAGTATTTT CASSYTGSPADTQYF
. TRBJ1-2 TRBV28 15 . TGTGCCAGCAGTTTAATGTGGGGCACCAACTATGGCTACACCTTC CASSLMWGTNYGYTF
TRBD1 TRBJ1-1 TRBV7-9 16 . TGTGCCAGCAGCTTAGTTCGAGGGACAGGGGGGACTGAAGCTTTCTTT CASSLVRGTGGTEAFF